This entry lists 25 T cell receptor beta chains sequenced from one sample in a study of shared clonotypes between healthy human individuals. Method: immunoSEQ multiplex PCR; TCRdb's copy keeps in-frame clones and lacks some. This table has some 1 million clones, about 74% appearing once. The material sequenced was memory CD4+ T cells sorted from blood. As for subset: CD45RA-negative fraction. The origin of the receptors is a man aged 18 to 30 in good health.

Concerning this clone: The sample holds other DNA sequences that translate to the same CDR3. CDR3 loop: CASSRWTGETQYF. The CDR3 DNA is TGCGCCAGCAGCCGCTGGACAGGAGAGACCCAGTACTTC. This chain connects TRBV4-1 to TRBJ2-5; TRBD1 matches 7 bases. The junction had 3 bases not matched to a gene; V was cut back by 4 bases and J by 4 bases. Germline CDR1 and CDR2: MGHRA and YSYEKL. This CDR3 has 13 residues.

J is TRBJ1-6 and V is TRBV5-4; D unclear. Trimming took off 2 bases at V and 1 base at J, with 16 bases between the two ends. Germline CDR1 is SGHNT and CDR2 is YYREEE (reference sequence). The CDR3 is made up of 18 amino acids. CDR3 sequence reads: CASSFWTPTGSYNSPLHF. The CDR3 DNA follows: TGTGCCAGCAGCTTTTGGACTCCGACGGGGTCCTATAATTCACCCCTCCACTTT.

The chain carries TRBV15 and TRBJ2-2, with 8 bases that match TRBD2. In germline, CDR1 is LNHNV, CDR2 YYDKDF (reference sequence). After removal of 4 bases from V and 0 bases from J, the junction contained 10 bases not matched to a gene. The CDR3 length is 18 residues. The CDR3 DNA reads as TGTGCCACCAGCACCTCTTTTGGCGGGAGGACGAACACCGGGGAGCTGTTTTTT. Residues: CATSTSFGGRTNTGELFF.

The chain joins TRBV4-2 to TRBJ1-6; D is unresolved. Between the trimmed V and J ends, which lost 1 base and 6 bases, there was a span of 13 bases. The CDR3 contains 16 residues. CDR1 is LGHNA and CDR2 is YNFKEQ in the germline V gene. The CDR3 here is CASSQGHALSNSPLHF. CDR3 bases: TGTGCCAGCAGCCAAGGTCACGCACTCTCTAATTCACCCCTCCACTTT.

The V call is TRBV5-1, the J call TRBJ1-1; the D gene is possibly TRBD1 (5 bases). V was cut by 4 bases and J by 4 bases, with 14 bases left in between. Germline-derived CDR1 and CDR2 are SGHRS and YFSETQ. The CDR3 covers 14 residues. CDR3 DNA: TGCGCCAGCAGCGCCGGGGCTGCGGGCACTGAAGCTTTCTTT. It translates to CASSAGAAGTEAFF. Full variable domain (missing parts from reference TRBV5-1 and TRBJ1-1): KAGVTQTPRYLIKTRGQQVTLSCSPISGHRSVSWYQQTPGQGLQFLFEYFSETQRNKGNFPGRFSGRQFSNSRSEMNVSTLELGDSALYLCASSAGAAGTEAFFGQGTRLTVV.

In its sample, this clone was seen a few times. The CDR3 spells CASSKTSGRSSGELFF. DNA for the CDR3: TGTGCCAGCAGCAAGACTAGCGGGAGGTCTTCGGGGGAGCTGTTTTTT. The chain has TRBV7-2 and TRBJ2-2, with 13 bases matching TRBD2. The CDR3 covers 16 residues. V gave up 5 bases and J gave up 8 bases; unmatched junction bases: 8. CDR1 is SGHTA, CDR2 FQGNSA, per germline.

The chain has TRBV13 and TRBJ1-2; possible D gene TRBD1, 6 bases. V was clipped by 2 bases and J by 8 bases, with 15 bases between them. The CDR3 has 14 amino acids. Germline loops: CDR1 PRHDT, CDR2 FYEKMQ (reference sequence). CDR3 in amino acids: CASSLRTVAWGYTF. The CDR3 nucleotides are TGTGCCAGCAGCTTAAGGACAGTAGCCTGGGGCTACACCTTC.

This sequence joins TRBV6-6 and TRBJ1-1; D is unclear. This CDR3 spans 13 amino acids. V shed 6 bases and J shed 1 base, with 9 bases lying between them. Germline V gives CDR1 MNHNY, CDR2 SVGAGI (reference sequence). The CDR3 region has the DNA TGTGCCAGCAGGTGGGCGGGGAACACTGAAGCTTTCTTT. Amino acid sequence: CASRWAGNTEAFF.

The chain joins TRBV14 to TRBJ1-2; tentatively, D is TRBD1 (6 bases). Trimming stripped 0 bases from V and 2 bases from J, with 7 bases between. Germline loops: CDR1 SGHDN, CDR2 FVKESK. The CDR3 is made up of 14 amino acids. CDR3: CASSQDTGNYGYTF. As DNA, the CDR3 is TGTGCCAGCAGCCAAGACACAGGGAACTATGGCTACACCTTC.

The chain joins TRBV10-3 to TRBJ1-2; 9 bases agree with TRBD1. This CDR3 is 15 amino acids long. The J segment lost 1 base and the V segment lost 6 bases, leaving 6 bases of the junction unmatched. The germline gives CDR1 ENHRY, CDR2 SYGVKD. As DNA, the CDR3 is TGTGCCATCAGCGGGACAGGGATTATTAACTATGGCTACACCTTC. Protein sequence: CAISGTGIINYGYTF.

The chain joins TRBV10-3 to TRBJ1-5; no clear D. Germline assignment: CDR1 ENHRY and CDR2 SYGVKD. Deletions cut 0 bases from V and 7 bases from J, with 10 bases between. The CDR3 runs 14 residues. CDR3 protein: CAISESMGEQPQHF. The CDR3 DNA is TGTGCCATCAGTGAGTCGATGGGTGAACAGCCCCAGCATTTT.

The V gene is TRBV19, the J gene TRBJ1-5; no clear D. The CDR3 has 15 amino acids. From germline, CDR1 is LNHDA and CDR2 SQIVND (reference sequence). V gave up 3 bases and J gave up 3 bases, with 12 bases separating them. The CDR3 DNA is TGTGCCAGTAGTATCAAAGGGTCATACAATCAGCCCCAGCATTTT. It translates to CASSIKGSYNQPQHF.

The rearrangement joins TRBV18 to TRBJ2-1, with a possible D match to TRBD1 (6 bases). CDR1 and CDR2 from the germline V gene are KGHSH and LQKENI. CDR3 length equals 16 residues. V was shortened by 3 bases and J by 0 bases, with 12 bases between the two germline ends. The CDR3 nucleotides are TGTGCCAGCTCACCCTACAGGGAATTCTCCTACAATGAGCAGTTCTTC. It yields the protein CASSPYREFSYNEQFF.

The chain links TRBV29-1 to TRBJ2-5, with 10 nucleotides matching TRBD2. The CDR3 spans 16 residues. Germline V gene lookup returns CDR1 SQVTM and CDR2 ANQGSEA. After removal of 8 bases from V and 5 bases from J, the junction contained 17 bases not matched to a gene. CDR3 nucleotides: TGCAGCTCACTTCGGGGGAGCGGGAGGGATGGGGAGACCCAGTACTTC. It specifies CSSLRGSGRDGETQYF.

The chain uses TRBV4-1 and TRBJ1-1, with 9 bases matching TRBD1. The V gene end was trimmed by 3 bases and the J gene end by 5 bases; junction bases not matched to a gene: 7. There are 15 residues in the CDR3. Germline lookup yields CDR1 MGHRA and CDR2 YSYEKL. CDR3 bases: TGCGCCAGCAGCCAGAGACAGGGGGAAGTAACTGAAGCTTTCTTT. This gives the protein CASSQRQGEVTEAFF.

This clone was seen only a few times. V usage is TRBV10-3 and J usage is TRBJ1-1, with D possibly being TRBD1 (5 bases). The germline CDR1 and CDR2 sequences are ENHRY and SYGVKD. The CDR3 covers 13 residues. The V and J ends lost 11 bases and 5 bases respectively, with 18 bases between them. The DNA of the CDR3 is TGTGCCGTTGGGCCAGGGAGGACGACTGAAGCTTTCTTT. It is translated as CAVGPGRTTEAFF.

This clone occurred many times. CDR3 sequence (DNA): TGTGCCAGCAGTTTATCCGGGACAGGCCGGCAAGAGACCCAGTACTTC. As protein: CASSLSGTGRQETQYF. The J gene is TRBJ2-5, the V gene TRBV28; 8 nucleotides line up with TRBD1. Germline trimming cut 1 base from V and 2 bases from J; bases unmatched to any gene: 6. CDR3 size: 16 residues. Germline CDR1 is MDHEN and CDR2 is SYDVKM.

This clone appeared a few times. CDR3 DNA: TGTGCCTCCGGGACAAATAATTCACCCCTCCACTTT. Its translation: CASGTNNSPLHF. This chain joins TRBV6-1 and TRBJ1-6, with D perhaps TRBD1 (6 bases). Trimming pared 11 bases from V and 5 bases from J, leaving 10 bases between. There are 12 residues in the CDR3. Germline V gene sequence: CDR1 MNHNS, CDR2 SASEGT.

This clone was counted once. The V and J genes are TRBV7-2 and TRBJ2-7; 10 bases map to TRBD2. Germline CDR1 is SGHTA and CDR2 is FQGNSA. V was pared by 7 bases and J by 3 bases, with 6 bases of the junction left unmatched. The CDR3 is made up of 14 amino acids. This CDR3 reads CASKLAGARYEQYF. CDR3 DNA sequence: TGTGCCAGCAAGCTAGCGGGGGCTCGCTACGAGCAGTACTTC.

Note on this clone: Sequence at one end of the junction differs from germline and may be a read error. J is TRBJ1-4 and V is TRBV7-7, with TRBD1 identical over 7 bases. Germline V CDR1 and CDR2: SSHAT, FNYEAQ (reference sequence). The CDR3 runs 17 residues. CDR3 loop: CASSDTGKGQLLEKLFF. For the CDR3, the DNA is TGTGCTAGCAGCGACACAGGAAAGGGACAGCTCTTGGAAAAACTGTTTTTT.

This clone showed up just a few times. V and J are TRBV25-1 and TRBJ1-1; D unresolved. The length of the CDR3 is 11 residues. Germline V CDR1 and CDR2: MGHDK, SYGVNS. The CDR3 region has the DNA TGTGCAACCATTCTGAACACTGAAGCTTTCTTT. As protein: CATILNTEAFF.

This clone was picked up a small number of times. The CDR3 DNA is TGTGCCAGCAGTTCACAGGCGGGAGCTCTCTACGAGCAGTACTTC. It codes for CASSSQAGALYEQYF. V and J are TRBV6-5 and TRBJ2-7, with 7 bases that match TRBD2. The CDR3 runs 15 residues. The J segment lost 3 bases and the V segment lost 4 bases, leaving 9 bases of the junction unmatched. CDR1 and CDR2 from the germline V gene are MNHEY and SVGAGI.

This chain uses TRBV2 with TRBJ2-7, with D perhaps TRBD1 (5 bases). Trimming took 4 bases from V and 5 from J, leaving 15 bases between them. There are 14 residues in the CDR3. CDR1 SNHLY and CDR2 FYNNEI come from the germline V gene. The CDR3 coding sequence is TGTGCCAGCAGTGTCGACAGCTTAACCCACGAGCAGTACTTC. As protein: CASSVDSLTHEQYF.

The chain is built from TRBV28 and TRBJ1-5; no definite D call. The V and J ends lost 5 bases and 0 bases respectively, with 14 bases between them. The CDR3 has 16 residues. Germline CDR1 is MDHEN and CDR2 is SYDVKM. In DNA, the CDR3 is TGTGCCAGCAGTCTATCTGGACTGATTAGCAATCAGCCCCAGCATTTT. It specifies CASSLSGLISNQPQHF. The full variable domain, in which reference TRBV28 and TRBJ1-5 provide the parts outside the CDR3, is DVKVTQSSRYLVKRTGEKVFLECVQDMDHENMFWYRQDPGLGLRLIYFSYDVKMKEKGDIPEGYSVSREKKERFSLILESASTNQTSMYLCASSLSGLISNQPQHFGDGTRLSIL.

A note on this clone: The sample holds other DNA sequences that translate to the same CDR3. CDR3 loop: CASSYSGRGSNYGYTF. The CDR3 DNA follows: TGTGCCAGCAGTTACTCGGGACGCGGGTCTAACTATGGCTACACCTTC. The gene calls are TRBV6-5 and TRBJ1-2; D may be TRBD1 (5 bases). The CDR3 is made up of 16 amino acids. V was shortened by 0 bases and J by 0 bases, with 11 bases between the two germline ends. The germline V gene encodes CDR1 MNHEY and CDR2 SVGAGI.